These 28 T cell receptor beta chains originate from one sample sequenced in a study of blood T cell repertoires in COVID-19. Only in-frame clones appear in the TCRdb table, and some are missing; sequencing was by immunoSEQ multiplex PCR. The profile shows fewer than 130,000 clones, about 85% of them singletons. The material sequenced was peripheral blood. The receptors derive from a human donor in a cohort sampled during active COVID-19.

This chain uses TRBV9 with TRBJ2-5, with 11 bases lining up with TRBD2. The CDR3 has 16 amino acids. V was pared by 0 bases and J by 3 bases, with 4 bases of the junction left unmatched. Germline loops: CDR1 SGDLS, CDR2 YYNGEE. The CDR3 DNA sequence: TGTGCCAGCAGCGTAGACCTAGCGGGGGGAAAAGAGACCCAGTACTTC. The encoded protein is CASSVDLAGGKETQYF.

The V gene is TRBV28, the J gene TRBJ1-5; D possibly corresponds to TRBD1 (6 bases). The CDR3 covers 15 residues. V was shortened by 5 bases and J by 2 bases, with 13 bases between the two germline ends. Germline-derived CDR1 and CDR2 are MDHEN and SYDVKM. The CDR3 coding sequence is TGTGCCAGCAGTCGAGGGGGTATCGGCAATCAGCCCCAGCATTTT. Residues: CASSRGGIGNQPQHF. Variable domain in full (rest from reference TRBV28 and TRBJ1-5): DVKVTQSSRYLVKRTGEKVFLECVQDMDHENMFWYRQDPGLGLRLIYFSYDVKMKEKGDIPEGYSVSREKKERFSLILESASTNQTSMYLCASSRGGIGNQPQHFGDGTRLSIL.

The chain recombines TRBV7-2 with TRBJ2-3; no clear D gene. Germline CDR1 reads SGHTA; CDR2 reads FQGNSA. The V end lost 5 bases, the J end lost 2 bases, and 14 bases lay between the germline ends. The CDR3 is 15 residues long. CDR3 DNA: TGTGCCAGCAGCGGTGTTAGTGCATCCACAGATACGCAGTATTTT. Protein sequence: CASSGVSASTDTQYF.

The genes are TRBV6-5 and TRBJ1-5, with 7 bases aligning to TRBD1. The length of the CDR3 is 13 residues. Germline CDR1 is MNHEY and CDR2 is SVGAGI. The V and J ends lost 11 bases and 3 bases, in that order; junction bases with no gene match: 7. CDR3 protein: CAGDTGANQPQHF. The CDR3, as DNA: TGTGCCGGGGATACAGGGGCCAATCAGCCCCAGCATTTT.

This clone has only one observation. The chain links TRBV5-4 to TRBJ2-7, with 7 bases matching TRBD2. Germline assignment: CDR1 SGHNT and CDR2 YYREEE (reference sequence). Unmatched junction bases numbered 5, after V lost 0 bases and J lost 2 bases. This CDR3 is built from 15 residues. The CDR3: CASSLASGVAYEQYF. Here the CDR3 DNA reads TGTGCCAGCAGCTTGGCAAGCGGGGTGGCCTACGAGCAGTACTTC.

The chain has TRBV6-2 or TRBV6-3 and TRBJ2-5; 12 nucleotides agree with TRBD2. Trimming cost V 5 bases and J 3 bases; bases outside gene matches: 4. Germline-derived CDR1 and CDR2 are MNHEY and SVGEGT. The CDR3 length is 15 residues. CDR3 bases: TGTGCCAGCAGTGTAAGACTAGCGGGAGAAGAGACCCAGTACTTC. This encodes CASSVRLAGEETQYF.

This clone was counted between two and nine times. The chain is built from TRBV7-9 and TRBJ2-2; 7 positions agree with TRBD1. This CDR3 comprises 14 residues. With 10 bases clipped from V and 6 bases from J, the junction kept 11 bases outside the gene matches. CDR1 SEHNR and CDR2 FQNEAQ come from the germline V gene (reference sequence). This chain's CDR3 is CATETGVLAGELFF. The CDR3 coding sequence is TGTGCCACCGAAACAGGGGTCTTAGCCGGGGAGCTGTTTTTT.

The table lists this clone with a few counts. The chain couples TRBV6-6 to TRBJ1-5; D may be TRBD1 (6 bases). Looked up from germline, CDR1 is MNHNY and CDR2 is SVGAGI (reference sequence). V lost 2 bases to trimming and J lost 3 bases, with 11 bases between them. This CDR3 spans 15 amino acids. CDR3 in DNA: TGTGCCAGCAGTTACCCACAGGGCTACAATCAGCCCCAGCATTTT. Its protein is CASSYPQGYNQPQHF.

This chain connects TRBV6-5 to TRBJ1-5; D remains unclear. V shed 4 bases and J shed 4 bases, with 8 bases lying between them. Germline V gives CDR1 MNHEY, CDR2 SVGAGI. The CDR3 has 13 residues. The CDR3 bases are TGTGCCAGCAGTTTCGGGATTAATCAGCCCCAGCATTTT. This gives the protein CASSFGINQPQHF.

The chain is built from TRBV28 and TRBJ2-6, with a tentative D call TRBD2 (5 bases). V was trimmed by 11 bases and J by 0 bases, leaving 11 bases between them. Germline V lookup: CDR1 MDHEN, CDR2 SYDVKM. This CDR3 is 14 amino acids long. The CDR3 sequence: CAGRRGSGANVLTF. The CDR3 DNA follows: TGTGCCGGCCGCCGGGGCTCTGGGGCCAACGTCCTGACTTTC.

The CDR3 here is CASSYTGTGNTEAFF. DNA of the CDR3: TGTGCCAGCAGTTACACAGGGACCGGGAACACTGAAGCTTTCTTT. The rearrangement links TRBV6-6 to TRBJ1-1; tentative D call: TRBD1 (6 bases). CDR1 is MNHNY and CDR2 is SVGAGI in the germline V gene (reference sequence). V lost 2 bases, J lost 1 base, and 11 bases lay in between. This CDR3 is 15 amino acids long.

The rearrangement links TRBV19 to TRBJ2-2; 10 bases are shared with TRBD1. J gave up 6 bases and V 2 bases, and 3 bases lay outside the gene matches. Germline V gene data show CDR1 as LNHDA and CDR2 as SQIVND (reference sequence). The CDR3 consists of 15 residues. The CDR3 protein is CASSIQGQGAGELFF. The DNA for the CDR3 is TGTGCCAGTAGTATACAAGGACAGGGGGCCGGGGAGCTGTTTTTT.

Only a few counts were recorded for this clone. The chain has TRBV7-7 and TRBJ1-5; 9 bases map to TRBD1. CDR1 and CDR2 (germline): SSHAT, FNYEAQ (reference sequence). This CDR3 contains 13 residues. CDR3 region: CAADRGCNQPQHF. CDR3 nucleotide sequence: TGTGCTGCGGACAGGGGATGCAATCAGCCCCAGCATTTT.

V is TRBV9 and J is TRBJ1-2, with 9 nucleotides matching TRBD1. The CDR3 has 12 residues. V lost 7 bases and J lost 8; bases outside the gene matches: 6. Germline V gives CDR1 SGDLS, CDR2 YYNGEE. Here the CDR3 DNA reads TGTGCCAGCCGCCGGGACAGGGACGGCTACACCTTC. It specifies CASRRDRDGYTF.

V is TRBV29-1 and J is TRBJ2-3; TRBD2 aligns across 9 bases. The V segment lost 5 bases and the J segment 6 bases; nucleotides outside the gene matches: 6. CDR3 length equals 13 residues. Per the germline V gene, CDR1 is SQVTM and CDR2 is ANQGSEA. The DNA of the CDR3 is TGCAGCGTTATCCTAGCGGGAACTGATACGCAGTATTTT. Translating gives CSVILAGTDTQYF.

This clone occurred once. The J gene is TRBJ2-5, the V gene TRBV2; 8 nucleotides line up with TRBD1. The CDR3 covers 15 residues. Germline V gives CDR1 SNHLY, CDR2 FYNNEI. J gave up 5 bases and V 6 bases, and 11 bases lay outside the gene matches. CDR3 residues: CASSPLQGGWETQYF. The DNA for the CDR3 is TGTGCCAGCAGCCCTTTACAGGGGGGATGGGAGACCCAGTACTTC.

The rearrangement links TRBV5-1 to TRBJ2-2, with D unresolved. CDR1 is SGHRS, CDR2 YFSETQ, per germline. The CDR3 extends over 14 amino acids. The germline V and J ends were trimmed by 2 bases and 1 base, with 6 bases remaining between them. This CDR3 reads CASSFGENTGELFF. The CDR3 coding sequence is TGCGCCAGCAGCTTCGGTGAGAACACCGGGGAGCTGTTTTTT.

The chain is built from TRBV9 and TRBJ2-5, with 10 bases identical to TRBD2. CDR3 length: 14 amino acids. Germline-derived CDR1 and CDR2 are SGDLS and YYNGEE. J was trimmed by 5 bases and V by 2 bases; bases with no gene match: 3. CDR3 region: CASSVTSGAETQYF. DNA for the CDR3: TGTGCCAGCAGCGTTACTAGCGGGGCGGAGACCCAGTACTTC. Combining the CDR3 with reference TRBV9 and TRBJ2-5 gives the whole variable domain DSGVTQTPKHLITATGQRVTLRCSPRSGDLSVYWYQQSLDQGLQFLIQYYNGEERAKGNILERFSAQQFPDLHSELNLSSLELGDSALYFCASSVTSGAETQYFGPGTRLLVL.

The chain joins TRBV6-5 to TRBJ2-1; no clear D. Trimming stripped 2 bases from V and 4 bases from J, with 6 bases between. Germline V CDR1 and CDR2: MNHEY, SVGAGI. The CDR3 has 13 residues. The CDR3 here is CASSYERYNEQFF. DNA of the CDR3: TGTGCCAGCAGTTACGAGAGGTACAATGAGCAGTTCTTC.

This clone was observed a few times. The V call is TRBV7-2, the J call TRBJ1-5, with D maybe TRBD1 (5 bases). CDR1 SGHTA and CDR2 FQGNSA come from the germline V gene. Trimming cost V 3 bases and J 6 bases, with 18 bases left between them. The CDR3 sequence is 16 residues long. The CDR3 coding sequence is TGTGCCAGCAGCTTCCAGGGCACTTCACCCCTTCAGCCCCAGCATTTT. It codes for CASSFQGTSPLQPQHF.

The rearrangement joins TRBV5-4 to TRBJ2-3; TRBD2 is a possible D gene (5 bases). The CDR3 is made up of 15 amino acids. V lost 4 bases and J lost 3, with 15 bases in between. CDR1 SGHNT and CDR2 YYREEE come from the germline V gene (reference sequence). The CDR3 protein is CASSGRFEGTDTQYF. Here the CDR3 DNA reads TGTGCCAGCAGCGGACGTTTTGAGGGTACAGATACGCAGTATTTT. The entire variable domain, with the rest obtained from reference TRBV5-4 and TRBJ2-3, is as follows: ETGVTQSPTHLIKTRGQQVTLRCSSQSGHNTVSWYQQALGQGPQFIFQYYREEENGRGNFPPRFSGLQFPNYSSELNVNALELDDSALYLCASSGRFEGTDTQYFGPGTRLTVL.

The rearrangement joins TRBV24-1 to TRBJ1-5, with D unclear. This CDR3 has 13 amino acids. Germline CDR1 is KGHDR and CDR2 is SFDVKD. V shed 8 bases and J shed 0 bases, with 7 bases lying between them. The CDR3 nucleotides are TGTGCCACCACACAGATTAGCAATCAGCCCCAGCATTTT. Translation gives CATTQISNQPQHF.

This chain uses TRBV27 with TRBJ1-5; TRBD1 might be the D (5 bases). Germline loops: CDR1 MNHEY, CDR2 SMNVEV (reference sequence). The CDR3 totals 14 residues. The V end was cut by 6 bases, the J end by 1 base, with 10 bases between. In DNA, the CDR3 is TGTGCCAGCAGAACTGCAGGGAGCAATCAGCCCCAGCATTTT. Protein sequence: CASRTAGSNQPQHF.

DNA for the CDR3: TGTGCCAGCAGGTTGACAGGGACTAGCAATCAGCCCCAGCATTTT. Its translation is CASRLTGTSNQPQHF. The V gene is TRBV6-5, the J gene TRBJ1-5, with 7 bases aligning to TRBD1. J was trimmed by 0 bases and V by 6 bases; bases with no gene match: 5. The CDR3 loop spans 15 amino acids. Germline CDR1 and CDR2: MNHEY and SVGAGI.

This chain uses TRBV29-1 with TRBJ1-2, with TRBD1 identical over 8 bases. The J segment lost 4 bases and the V segment lost 7 bases, leaving 11 bases of the junction unmatched. This CDR3 has 14 amino acids. Germline V gives CDR1 SQVTM, CDR2 ANQGSEA. The CDR3 here is CSALSGQGGYGYTF. The CDR3 bases are TGCAGCGCCTTATCCGGACAGGGAGGCTATGGCTACACCTTC.

V is TRBV29-1 and J is TRBJ1-3; possible D gene TRBD1, 6 bases. With 7 bases removed from V and 1 base from J, the gap between germline ends came to 17 bases. The CDR3 has 15 amino acids. From germline, CDR1 is SQVTM and CDR2 ANQGSEA. The CDR3 protein is CSAHTKQGSGNTIYF. The DNA for the CDR3 is TGCAGCGCGCACACTAAACAGGGATCTGGAAACACCATATATTTT.

This rearrangement joins TRBV5-4 to TRBJ2-2, with 7 bases aligning to TRBD2. Germline V lookup: CDR1 SGHNT, CDR2 YYREEE (reference sequence). This CDR3 contains 17 residues. Trimming took 4 bases from V and 0 from J; bases not matched to a gene: 9. The CDR3 reads CASSPRSAGANTGELFF. In nucleotides, the CDR3 is TGTGCCAGCAGCCCCAGGAGCGCGGGGGCGAACACCGGGGAGCTGTTTTTT.

The V gene is TRBV28, the J gene TRBJ1-6; a weak D match, TRBD1 (5 bases). The CDR3 contains 14 residues. The V end was cut by 2 bases, the J end by 7 bases, with 9 bases between. Germline V gene sequence: CDR1 MDHEN, CDR2 SYDVKM. The CDR3 DNA follows: TGTGCCAGCAGTTTAGCAGGGCCCAATTCACCCCTCCACTTT. Amino acid sequence: CASSLAGPNSPLHF. Using reference TRBV28 and TRBJ1-6 for the parts outside the CDR3, the full variable domain is DVKVTQSSRYLVKRTGEKVFLECVQDMDHENMFWYRQDPGLGLRLIYFSYDVKMKEKGDIPEGYSVSREKKERFSLILESASTNQTSMYLCASSLAGPNSPLHFGNGTRLTVT.